This entry is about one T cell receptor (beta chain). The antigen this receptor binds is unknown. One base away there is no much larger clone; base qualities are not given. This specimen belongs to a study of tumor-infiltrating lymphocytes in primary liver carcinoma (dated by TCRdb to between 2016 and 2019). Regarding the study in general: Of the five patients (three men and two women, aged 30 to 69 years), four had hepatocellular carcinoma and one had combined HCC and intrahepatic cholangiocarcinoma. The five patients had tumors of stage T1-T3 N0M0, with maximum diameters ranging from about 4.2 to 10 cm. Roughly 3.65 to 7.13 million productive TCRbeta reads were obtained per sample, and no significant difference in read depth was found between tissue types. TCRbeta repertoire sequencing, expression microarrays and whole-exome sequencing were combined in the study across five regions of each liver tumor, with adjacent normal tissue and blood also included. A total of roughly 35 specimens from 5 patients went through TCRbeta repertoire sequencing, namely 25 tumor regions, 5 adjacent noncancerous liver tissues and 5 peripheral blood samples. Repertoires from technical replicates were highly reproducible, with mean shared-clone rates about 0.9 and correlation coefficients above 0.95.

The paper as a whole reports these results and caveats: With just four or five patients in the study, the authors point out that the findings should be validated in a larger study. Because sequencing covered only the TCR beta chain and unpaired alpha chains were not captured, true repertoire diversity is likely underestimated. A significantly larger repertoire fraction was made up by the top 250 clones in tumors than in blood (p = 0.039). Repertoire overlap was found to be higher between tumor regions (mean approximately 35%) than between tumor-adjacent (17%) or tumor-blood (about 15%) pairs, consistent with antigen-driven expansion. Since the samples were bulk and unsorted, there was no way to compare CD4+ and CD8+ T cell repertoires.

The CDR3 runs 17 residues from the cysteine to the phenylalanine. Left in the record is the CDR3 DNA by itself, 51 bases read in frame from the first base. CDR1 is given as SQVTM and CDR2 as ANQGSEA, both from the germline V gene. V loses 6 bases at its end and J loses 1 base; junction bases beyond the gene matches: 15. Using a constant-region primer and ProtoScript II reverse transcriptase, TCRbeta-specific cDNA was reverse-transcribed from around 520 ng total RNA. Construction of the TCRbeta libraries relied on three nested rounds of multiplex PCR, following a slightly modified ARM-PCR procedure. Each of the first two PCR rounds ran for 10 cycles and used multiplex TRBV1-TRBV30 forward primers together with a Cbeta reverse primer. Sample barcodes and Illumina adapters were added in a final 25-cycle PCR using Deep VentR polymerase. Amplicons of 200-500 bp were gel-purified with a QIAquick gel extraction kit before sequencing. TCRbeta amplicons were sequenced on an Illumina HiSeq 2500 with 250-bp paired-end reads. Per the authors' processing: To recover full CDR3 sequences, reads were quality-trimmed using Trimmomatic v0.33 and paired reads were then merged using FLASH v1.2.11. MiGEC v1.2.1b assigned V, D and J germline segments to the rearranged TCRbeta sequences. Clonotype statistics and Shannon-Wiener diversity indices were computed with VDJtools v1.0.0. To cut down on sampling bias, every analysis after diversity analysis relied on just the 250 most abundant clonotypes from each sample. The public reads were reprocessed in TCRdb via fastp at Q25 and MiXCR, keeping in-frame beta chains. Entries are consolidated by CDR3 protein sequence, retaining the most common genes and DNA. These V and J calls originate from TCRdb's pipeline instead of the authors' own analysis. The table for this sample lists about 120,000 distinct CDR3 sequences; roughly 75% of them were counted only once. 8.1% of the sample rests with the top ten.

Without any cell sorting, total RNA and DNA were extracted together from 20-30 mg of bulk tissue using the AllPrep DNA/RNA mini kit. Between late 2015 and early 2016, about 5 patients in China with histopathologically diagnosed primary liver carcinoma had their tumors surgically resected. At the time of sampling, the patients were treatment-naive and had chronic HBV infection. Each fresh piece of tumor and adjacent tissue was cut in two, with one half stored in RNAlater at -80 degrees C and the other half sent for histology. This TCR derives from a woman in her sixties with primary liver carcinoma and hepatitis B virus infection. The chain is encoded by TRBV29-1 joined to TRBJ2-1; TRBD2 lines up with 7 middle nucleotides. The sequenced sample was tumor-adjacent normal liver tissue. The nucleotide sequence reads as follows: TGCAGCGTAGCCGTGACTAGCAGGAGAGGTTCCTACAATGAGCAGTTCTTC. This codes for CSVAVTSRRGSYNEQFF.